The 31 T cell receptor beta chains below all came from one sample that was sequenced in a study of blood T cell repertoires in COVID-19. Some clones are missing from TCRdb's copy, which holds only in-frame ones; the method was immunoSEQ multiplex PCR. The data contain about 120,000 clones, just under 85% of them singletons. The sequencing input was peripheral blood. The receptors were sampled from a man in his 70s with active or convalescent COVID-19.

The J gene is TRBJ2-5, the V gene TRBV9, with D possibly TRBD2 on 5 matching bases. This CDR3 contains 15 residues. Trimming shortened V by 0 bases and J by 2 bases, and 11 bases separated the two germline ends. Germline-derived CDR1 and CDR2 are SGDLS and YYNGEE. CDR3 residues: CASSVAVTRQETQYF. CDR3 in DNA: TGTGCCAGCAGCGTAGCCGTTACTAGGCAAGAGACCCAGTACTTC.

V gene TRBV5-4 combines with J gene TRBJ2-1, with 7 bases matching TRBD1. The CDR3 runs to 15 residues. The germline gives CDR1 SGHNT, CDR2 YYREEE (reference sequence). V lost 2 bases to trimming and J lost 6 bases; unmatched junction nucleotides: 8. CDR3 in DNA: TGTGCCAGCAGCTTAGACAGGGTTTGGGGCAATGAGCAGTTCTTC. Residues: CASSLDRVWGNEQFF.

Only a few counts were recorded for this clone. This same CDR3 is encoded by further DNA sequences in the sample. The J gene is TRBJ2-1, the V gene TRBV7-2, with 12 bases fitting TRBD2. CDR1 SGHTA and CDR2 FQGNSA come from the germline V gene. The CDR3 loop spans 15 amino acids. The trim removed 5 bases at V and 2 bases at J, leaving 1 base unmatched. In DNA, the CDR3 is TGTGCCAGCAGCCGGACTAGCGGGGCCTACAATGAGCAGTTCTTC. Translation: CASSRTSGAYNEQFF.

The CDR3 loop is CSVASGNTEAFF. The DNA of the CDR3 is TGCAGCGTTGCCAGTGGGAACACTGAAGCTTTCTTT. The chain employs TRBV29-1 and TRBJ1-1; D remains unclear. Germline V gene data show CDR1 as SQVTM and CDR2 as ANQGSEA. V was shortened by 4 bases and J by 1 base, with 7 bases between the two germline ends. CDR3 length: 12 amino acids.

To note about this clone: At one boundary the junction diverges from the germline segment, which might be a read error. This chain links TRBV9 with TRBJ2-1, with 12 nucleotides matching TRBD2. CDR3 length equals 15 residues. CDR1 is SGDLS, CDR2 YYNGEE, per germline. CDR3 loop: CASSVDWLAGGPLLF. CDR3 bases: TGTGCCAGCAGCGTAGATTGGCTAGCGGGGGGGCCGTTACTCTTC.

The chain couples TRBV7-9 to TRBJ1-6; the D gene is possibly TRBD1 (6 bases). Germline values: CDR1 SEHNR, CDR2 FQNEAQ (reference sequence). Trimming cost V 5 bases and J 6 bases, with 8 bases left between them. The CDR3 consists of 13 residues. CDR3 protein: CASSLRGNSPLHF. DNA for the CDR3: TGTGCCAGCAGCCTCAGGGGTAATTCACCCCTCCACTTT.

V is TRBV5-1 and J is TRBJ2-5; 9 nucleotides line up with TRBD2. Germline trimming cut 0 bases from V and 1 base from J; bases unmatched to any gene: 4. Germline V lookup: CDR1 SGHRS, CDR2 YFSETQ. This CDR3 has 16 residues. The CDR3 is CASSLEPSGAQETQYF. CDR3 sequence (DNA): TGCGCCAGCAGCTTGGAGCCTAGCGGGGCCCAAGAGACCCAGTACTTC.

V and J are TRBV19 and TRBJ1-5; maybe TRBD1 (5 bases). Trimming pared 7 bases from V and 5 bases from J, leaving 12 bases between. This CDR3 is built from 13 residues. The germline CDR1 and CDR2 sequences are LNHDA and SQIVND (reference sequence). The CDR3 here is CASKQGTHQPQHF. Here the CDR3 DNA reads TGTGCCAGTAAGCAGGGAACTCATCAGCCCCAGCATTTT.

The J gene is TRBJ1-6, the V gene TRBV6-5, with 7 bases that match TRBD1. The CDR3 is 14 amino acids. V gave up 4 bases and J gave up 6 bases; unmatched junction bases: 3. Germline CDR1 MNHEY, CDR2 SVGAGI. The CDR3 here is CASSSTGTNSPLHF. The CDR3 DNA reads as TGTGCCAGCAGTTCGACAGGGACTAATTCACCCCTCCACTTT.

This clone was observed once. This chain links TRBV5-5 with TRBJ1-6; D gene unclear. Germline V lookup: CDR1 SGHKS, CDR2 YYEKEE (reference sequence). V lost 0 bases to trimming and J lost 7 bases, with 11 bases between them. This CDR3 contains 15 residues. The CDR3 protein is CASSLEQNRNSPLHF. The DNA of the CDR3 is TGTGCCAGCAGCTTGGAACAGAATCGGAATTCACCCCTCCACTTT. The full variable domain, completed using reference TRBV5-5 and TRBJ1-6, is DAGVTQSPTHLIKTRGQQVTLRCSPISGHKSVSWYQQVLGQGPQFIFQYYEKEERGRGNFPDRFSARQFPNYSSELNVNALLLGDSALYLCASSLEQNRNSPLHFGNGTRLTVT.

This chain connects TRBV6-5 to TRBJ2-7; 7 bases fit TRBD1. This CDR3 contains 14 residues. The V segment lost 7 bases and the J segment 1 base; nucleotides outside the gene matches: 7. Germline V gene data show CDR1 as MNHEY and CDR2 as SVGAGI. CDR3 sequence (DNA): TGTGCCAGCAAGCCGGGACAGAGATCCTACGAGCAGTACTTC. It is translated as CASKPGQRSYEQYF.

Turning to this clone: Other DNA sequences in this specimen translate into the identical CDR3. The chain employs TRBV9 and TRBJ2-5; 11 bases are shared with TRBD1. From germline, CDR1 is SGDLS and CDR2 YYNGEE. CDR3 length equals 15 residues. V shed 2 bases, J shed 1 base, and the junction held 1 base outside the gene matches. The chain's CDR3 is CASSVGQGAQETQYF. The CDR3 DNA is TGTGCCAGCAGCGTCGGACAGGGGGCCCAAGAGACCCAGTACTTC.

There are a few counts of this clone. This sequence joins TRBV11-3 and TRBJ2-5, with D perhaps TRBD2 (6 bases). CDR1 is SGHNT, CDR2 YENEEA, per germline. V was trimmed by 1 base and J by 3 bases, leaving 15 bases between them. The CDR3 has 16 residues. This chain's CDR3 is CASSLAPGGLEETQYF. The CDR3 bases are TGTGCCAGCAGCTTAGCCCCTGGGGGACTGGAAGAGACCCAGTACTTC.

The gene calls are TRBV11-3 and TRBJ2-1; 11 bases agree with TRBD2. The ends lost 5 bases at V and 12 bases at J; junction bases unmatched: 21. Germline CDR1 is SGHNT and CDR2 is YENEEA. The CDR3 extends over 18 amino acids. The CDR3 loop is CASSEFLGTSGSAPTQFF. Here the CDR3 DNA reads TGTGCCAGCAGCGAGTTTCTGGGAACTAGCGGGAGTGCCCCTACGCAGTTCTTC.

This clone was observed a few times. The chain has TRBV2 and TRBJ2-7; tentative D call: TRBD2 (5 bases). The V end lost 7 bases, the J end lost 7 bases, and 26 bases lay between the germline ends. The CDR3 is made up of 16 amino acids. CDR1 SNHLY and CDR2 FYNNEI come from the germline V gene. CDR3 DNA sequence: TGTGCCAGCACTAGACTCACCGGGCCAGGAGGAAGGGAGCAGTACTTC. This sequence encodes CASTRLTGPGGREQYF.

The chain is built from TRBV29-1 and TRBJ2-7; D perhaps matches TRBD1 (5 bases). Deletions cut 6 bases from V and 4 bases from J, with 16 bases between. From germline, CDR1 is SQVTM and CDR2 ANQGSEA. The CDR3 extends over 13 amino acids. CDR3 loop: CSVQFPDSYEQYF. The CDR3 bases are TGCAGCGTCCAATTCCCCGACAGTTACGAGCAGTACTTC.

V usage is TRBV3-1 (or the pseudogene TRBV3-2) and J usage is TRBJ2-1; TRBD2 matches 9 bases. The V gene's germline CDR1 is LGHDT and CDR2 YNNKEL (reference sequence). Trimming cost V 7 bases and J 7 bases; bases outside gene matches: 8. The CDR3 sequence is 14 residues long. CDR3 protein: CASTPGTSQNEQFF. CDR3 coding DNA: TGTGCCAGCACCCCCGGGACTAGCCAAAATGAGCAGTTCTTC.

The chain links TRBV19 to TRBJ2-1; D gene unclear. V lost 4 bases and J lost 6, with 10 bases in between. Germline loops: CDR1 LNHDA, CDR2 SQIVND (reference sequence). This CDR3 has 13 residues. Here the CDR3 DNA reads TGTGCCAGTAGTACCCAACAGATCAATGAGCAGTTCTTC. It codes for CASSTQQINEQFF.

The CDR3 reads CASSPGTRPVTDTQYF. The CDR3 DNA is TGTGCCAGCAGTCCCGGGACTAGGCCGGTGACAGATACGCAGTATTTT. V and J are TRBV27 and TRBJ2-3, with 8 positions matching TRBD2. The CDR3 consists of 16 residues. The V gene end was trimmed by 5 bases and the J gene end by 3 bases; junction bases not matched to a gene: 10. Germline V gene lookup returns CDR1 MNHEY and CDR2 SMNVEV (reference sequence).

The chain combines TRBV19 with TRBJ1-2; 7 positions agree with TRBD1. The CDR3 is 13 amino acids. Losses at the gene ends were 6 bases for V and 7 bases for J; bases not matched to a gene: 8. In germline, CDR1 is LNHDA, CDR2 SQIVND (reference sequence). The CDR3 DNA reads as TGTGCCAGTAGCCTCCCAGGGGGTTTTGGCTACACCTTC. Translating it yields CASSLPGGFGYTF.

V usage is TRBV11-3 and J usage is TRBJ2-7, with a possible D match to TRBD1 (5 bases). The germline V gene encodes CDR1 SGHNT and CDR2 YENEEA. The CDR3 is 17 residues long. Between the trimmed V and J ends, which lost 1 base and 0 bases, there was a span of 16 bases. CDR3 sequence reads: CASSLGPPSTASYEQYF. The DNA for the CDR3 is TGTGCCAGCAGCTTAGGACCCCCCTCGACAGCCTCCTACGAGCAGTACTTC.

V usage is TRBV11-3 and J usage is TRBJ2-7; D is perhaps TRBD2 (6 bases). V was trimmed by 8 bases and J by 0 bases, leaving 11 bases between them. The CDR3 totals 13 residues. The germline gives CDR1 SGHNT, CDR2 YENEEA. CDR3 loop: CASSGTPSYEQYF. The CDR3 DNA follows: TGTGCCAGCTCCGGGACTCCCTCCTACGAGCAGTACTTC.

The DNA for the CDR3 is TGTGCCAGTAGTCCCCCAGGGGTGGGTAGCACAGATACGCAGTATTTT. Protein sequence: CASSPPGVGSTDTQYF. The rearrangement joins TRBV19 to TRBJ2-3, with D perhaps TRBD1 (6 bases). CDR1 LNHDA and CDR2 SQIVND come from the germline V gene (reference sequence). The V end lost 5 bases, the J end lost 0 bases, and 15 bases lay between the germline ends. The CDR3 covers 16 residues.

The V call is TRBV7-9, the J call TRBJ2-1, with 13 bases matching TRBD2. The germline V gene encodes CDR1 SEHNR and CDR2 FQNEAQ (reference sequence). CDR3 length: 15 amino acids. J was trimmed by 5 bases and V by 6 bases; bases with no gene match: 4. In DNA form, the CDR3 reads TGTGCCAGCAGTAAGACTAGCGGGAGGAACAATGAGCAGTTCTTC. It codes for CASSKTSGRNNEQFF.

CDR3 coding DNA: TGTGCCAGCAACGACGGGTCCTACGAGCAGTACTTC. This translates into CASNDGSYEQYF. The V gene is TRBV7-9, the J gene TRBJ2-7; D not resolved. V lost 7 bases and J lost 1, with 8 bases in between. The CDR3 length is 12 residues. The germline V gene has CDR1 SEHNR and CDR2 FQNEAQ (reference sequence). Supplemented by reference TRBV7-9 and TRBJ2-7, the full variable domain reads DTGVSQNPRHKITKRGQNVTFRCDPISEHNRLYWYRQTLGQGPEFLTYFQNEAQLEKSRLLSDRFSAERPKGSFSTLEIQRTEQGDSAMYLCASNDGSYEQYFGPGTRLTVT.

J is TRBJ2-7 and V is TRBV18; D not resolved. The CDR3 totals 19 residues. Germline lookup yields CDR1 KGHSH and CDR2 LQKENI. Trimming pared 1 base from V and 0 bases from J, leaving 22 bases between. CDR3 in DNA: TGTGCCAGCTCACCACGTGGTTCCTTTCTTAGCCCGAACTCCTACGAGCAGTACTTC. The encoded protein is CASSPRGSFLSPNSYEQYF.

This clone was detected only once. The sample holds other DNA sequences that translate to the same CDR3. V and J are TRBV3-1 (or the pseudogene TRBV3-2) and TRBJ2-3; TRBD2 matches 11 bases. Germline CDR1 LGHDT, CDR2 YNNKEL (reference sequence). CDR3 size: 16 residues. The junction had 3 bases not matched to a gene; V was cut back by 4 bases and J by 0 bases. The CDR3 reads CASSPLAGGSTDTQYF. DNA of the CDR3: TGTGCCAGCAGCCCTCTAGCGGGAGGAAGCACAGATACGCAGTATTTT.

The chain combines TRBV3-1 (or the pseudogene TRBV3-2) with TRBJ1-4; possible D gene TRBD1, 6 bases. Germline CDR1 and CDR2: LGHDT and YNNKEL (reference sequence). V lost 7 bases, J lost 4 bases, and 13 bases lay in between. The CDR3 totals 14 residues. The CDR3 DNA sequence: TGTGCCAGCACCGGCGGGGGCCATAATGAAAAACTGTTTTTT. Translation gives CASTGGGHNEKLFF.

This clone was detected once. The CDR3 loop reads CASSSDSGSGDTQYF. The CDR3 DNA reads TGCGCCAGCAGCTCCGATAGCGGGAGTGGCGATACGCAGTATTTT. V gene TRBV5-1 combines with J gene TRBJ2-3, with TRBD2 identical over 9 bases. V trimming: 3 bases; J trimming: 6 bases; junction bases outside the gene matches: 8. Germline CDR1 reads SGHRS; CDR2 reads YFSETQ. CDR3 length: 15 amino acids.

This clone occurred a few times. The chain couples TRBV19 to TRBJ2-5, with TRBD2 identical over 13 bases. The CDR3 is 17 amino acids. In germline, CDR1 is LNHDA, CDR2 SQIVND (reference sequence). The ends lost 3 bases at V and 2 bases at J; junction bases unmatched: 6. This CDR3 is CASSMGLAGLTQETQYF. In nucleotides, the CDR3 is TGTGCCAGTAGTATGGGACTAGCGGGGTTAACACAAGAGACCCAGTACTTC.

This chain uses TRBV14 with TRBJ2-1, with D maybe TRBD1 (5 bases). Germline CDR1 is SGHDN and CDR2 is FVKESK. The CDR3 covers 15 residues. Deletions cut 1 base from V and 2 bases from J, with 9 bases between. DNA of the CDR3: TGTGCCAGCAGCCAAGCACGGACACCCTACAATGAGCAGTTCTTC. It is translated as CASSQARTPYNEQFF.